This is a list of T cell receptor beta chains from one sample in a study of blood T cell repertoires in COVID-19. Measured with immunoSEQ multiplex PCR; TCRdb has only the in-frame clones, and not every one. In the table there are about 310,000 clones, around 87% of which are singletons. The sequenced sample consisted of peripheral blood. The receptors originated from a man aged 50 to 60 with active or convalescent COVID-19. The CDR3 runs from the conserved cysteine through the conserved F or W. D genes are given only for firm matches. Some rows have no size entry. The others give once, few or many, or a class for an expanded clone.

>TRBJ2-1|TRBV9|.|.
TGTGCCAGCAGCGAATACCCCTCGGATGAGCAGTTCTTC
CASSEYPSDEQFF
>TRBJ2-4|TRBV18|TRBD2|.
TGTGCCAGCTCACCAACCAGCGGGGGGGTAAAAAACATTCAGTACTTC
CASSPTSGGVKNIQYF
>TRBJ2-2|TRBV10-1|.|once
TGCGCCAGCACCCCAGGGACCGGGGAGCTGTTTTTT
CASTPGTGELFF
>TRBJ1-2|TRBV28|TRBD1|once
TGTGCCAGCAGGGGACAGGGGGCGCGGGGCTACACCTTC
CASRGQGARGYTF
>TRBJ1-1|TRBV2|.|few
TGTGCCAGCAGTGGGCAGATCGAAGCTTTCTTT
CASSGQIEAFF
>TRBJ2-5|TRBV6-2/TRBV6-3|.|.
TGTGCCAGCAGTACCACGGTGGAGACCCAGTACTTC
CASSTTVETQYF
>TRBJ1-3|TRBV2|TRBD1|.
TGTGCCAGCAGTTGGACAGGGTTGAATGAAAACACCATATATTTT
CASSWTGLNENTIYF
>TRBJ1-5|TRBV7-2|.|.
TGTGCCAGCAGCTTAGGACAGGTTAGCAATCAGCCCCAGCATTTT
CASSLGQVSNQPQHF
>TRBJ2-4|TRBV27|.|.
TGTGCCAGCAGTTTATCGGGTTTCGGGGGCAAAAACATTCAGTACTTC
CASSLSGFGGKNIQYF
>TRBJ1-3|TRBV11-3|TRBD1|.
TGTGCCAGCAGCGCGGGACAGGGGGGTCCTGGAAACACCATATATTTT
CASSAGQGGPGNTIYF
>TRBJ1-4|TRBV5-4|.|many
TGTGCCAGCAGCTTGGAGGGAGCCCCTAATGAAAAACTGTTTTTT
CASSLEGAPNEKLFF
>TRBJ2-3|TRBV10-3|.|.
TGTGCCATCAGTCCGTCAGGAGGGGCCGGGGATACGCAGTATTTT
CAISPSGGAGDTQYF
>TRBJ1-2|TRBV18|.|.
TGTGCCAGCTCACCACAGGGAGGCTATGGCTACACCTTC
CASSPQGGYGYTF
>TRBJ2-5|TRBV28|TRBD1|.
TGTGCCAGCATGGACAGGGCCCAAGAGACCCAGTACTTC
CASMDRAQETQYF
>TRBJ2-7|TRBV19|TRBD1|.
TGTGCCAGTAGTCCCGGGACAGGGGCCTACGAGCAGTACTTC
CASSPGTGAYEQYF
>TRBJ2-1|TRBV11-3|TRBD2|.
TGTGCCAGCAGCTCCGGAGAAGCGGGAGACTACAATGAGCAGTTCTTC
CASSSGEAGDYNEQFF
>TRBJ1-2|TRBV30|TRBD1|.
TGTGCCTGGAGTGCCCGAAATTTCCGGACAGGAAACTATGGCTACACCTTC
CAWSARNFRTGNYGYTF
>TRBJ1-1|TRBV6-5|.|.
TGTGCCAGCAGTTCCACACCATGGAACACTGAAGCTTTCTTT
CASSSTPWNTEAFF
>TRBJ1-4|TRBV2|TRBD1|.
TGTGCCAGCCTGGGACAGGGTAATGAAAAACTGTTTTTT
CASLGQGNEKLFF
>TRBJ1-1|TRBV30|TRBD1|.
TGTGCCTGGAGTATAAGGGACAGGGACACTGAAGCTTTCTTT
CAWSIRDRDTEAFF
>TRBJ1-6|TRBV4-1|TRBD1|.
TGCGCCAGCAGCCAAGAGGGGACAGGGCTTCCCCTCCACTTT
CASSQEGTGLPLHF